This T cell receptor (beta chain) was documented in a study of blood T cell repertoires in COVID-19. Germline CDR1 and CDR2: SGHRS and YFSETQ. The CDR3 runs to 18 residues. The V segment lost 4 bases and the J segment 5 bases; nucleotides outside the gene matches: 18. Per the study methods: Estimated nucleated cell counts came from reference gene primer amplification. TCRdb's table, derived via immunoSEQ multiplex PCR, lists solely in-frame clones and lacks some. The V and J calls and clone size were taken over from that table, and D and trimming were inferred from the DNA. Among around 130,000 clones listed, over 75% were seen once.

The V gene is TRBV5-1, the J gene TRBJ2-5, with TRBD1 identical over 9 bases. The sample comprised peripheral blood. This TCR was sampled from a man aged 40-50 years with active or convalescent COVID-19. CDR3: CASSPNTDPGTGLETQYF. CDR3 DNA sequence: TGCGCCAGCAGCCCGAATACAGACCCCGGGACAGGGCTTGAGACCCAGTACTTC.